This entry describes one T cell receptor beta chain. The sample is drawn from a study of control samples from healthy donors and cancer patients. The germline CDR1 and CDR2 sequences are GTSNPN and SVGIG (reference sequence). V was trimmed by 0 bases and J by 4 bases, leaving 9 bases between them. The CDR3 is 13 residues long. The repertoire was sequenced with immunoSEQ multiplex PCR; TCRdb's copy has only in-frame clones and lacks some. The sample records around 110,000 clones, 93% being singletons. This sequence originates from a young man in good health. The chain is built from TRBV30 and TRBJ1-2; unclear D gene. Sequencing was performed on blood. Here the CDR3 DNA reads TGTGCCTGGAGTGTAGACGGCCTCTATGGCTACACCTTC. It codes for CAWSVDGLYGYTF. The full variable domain, rest sourced from reference TRBV30 and TRBJ1-2, is SQTIHQWPATLVQPVGSPLSLECTVEGTSNPNLYWYRQAAGRGLQLLFYSVGIGQISSEVPQNLSASRPQDRQFILSSKKLLLSDSGFYLCAWSVDGLYGYTFGSGTRLTVV.